This record looks at one T cell receptor (beta chain) sequence and its context. With 2 bases removed from V and 5 bases from J, the gap between germline ends came to 10 bases. CDR3 length: 13 residues. In germline, CDR1 is SGHRS, CDR2 YFSETQ. The sequenced cases were selected for having the highest brain T cell transcript signatures. Produced via immunoSEQ multiplex PCR; TCRdb's table is partial and in-frame only. The sample contains 65,000 to 85,000 clones, around 93% of which appear only once. The sample belongs to a study of brain T cells in children with intractable seizures. The chain combines TRBV5-1 with TRBJ1-1; D perhaps matches TRBD1 (6 bases). This specimen was peripheral blood, taken at surgery. This TCR derives from a boy in the first two years of life with tuberous sclerosis and intractable seizures. CDR3 coding DNA: TGCGCCAGCAGCTTTGTAGGGGGAACTGAAGCTTTCTTT. Translating it yields CASSFVGGTEAFF. The full variable domain, its missing parts supplied by reference TRBV5-1 and TRBJ1-1, is KAGVTQTPRYLIKTRGQQVTLSCSPISGHRSVSWYQQTPGQGLQFLFEYFSETQRNKGNFPGRFSGRQFSNSRSEMNVSTLELGDSALYLCASSFVGGTEAFFGQGTRLTVV.